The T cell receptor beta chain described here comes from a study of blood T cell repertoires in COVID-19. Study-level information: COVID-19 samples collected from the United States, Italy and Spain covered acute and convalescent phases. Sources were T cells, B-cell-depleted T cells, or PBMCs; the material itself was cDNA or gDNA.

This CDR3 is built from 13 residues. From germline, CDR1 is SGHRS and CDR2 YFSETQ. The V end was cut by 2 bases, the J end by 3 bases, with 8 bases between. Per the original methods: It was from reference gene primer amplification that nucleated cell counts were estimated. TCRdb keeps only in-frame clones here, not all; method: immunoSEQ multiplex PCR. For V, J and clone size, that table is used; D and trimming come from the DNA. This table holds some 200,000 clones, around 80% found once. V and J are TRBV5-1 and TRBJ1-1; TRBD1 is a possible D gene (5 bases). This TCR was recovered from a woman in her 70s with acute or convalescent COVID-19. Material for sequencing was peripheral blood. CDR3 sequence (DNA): TGCGCCAGCAGCTTTGTAGGGGACACTGAAGCTTTCTTT. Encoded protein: CASSFVGDTEAFF.